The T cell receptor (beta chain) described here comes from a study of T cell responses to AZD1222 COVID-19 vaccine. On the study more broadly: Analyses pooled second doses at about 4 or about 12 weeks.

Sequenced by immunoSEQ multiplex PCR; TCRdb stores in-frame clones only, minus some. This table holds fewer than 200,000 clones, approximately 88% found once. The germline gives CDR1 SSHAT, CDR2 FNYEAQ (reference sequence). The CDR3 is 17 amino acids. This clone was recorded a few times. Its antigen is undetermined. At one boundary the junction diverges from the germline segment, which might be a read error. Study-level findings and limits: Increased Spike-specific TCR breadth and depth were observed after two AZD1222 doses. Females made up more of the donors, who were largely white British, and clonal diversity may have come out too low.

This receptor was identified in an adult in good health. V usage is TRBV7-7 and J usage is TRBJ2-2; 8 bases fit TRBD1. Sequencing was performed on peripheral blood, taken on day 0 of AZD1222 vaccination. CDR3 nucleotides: TGTGCTAGCAGCTTAGCATTGCAGGGGGCAGACACCGGGGAGCTGTTTTTT. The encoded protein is CASSLALQGADTGELFF.